The TCR beta chain under discussion was sequenced for a study of blood T cell repertoires in COVID-19. Study-wide context: COVID-19 samples from acute and convalescent phases originated in the United States, Italy and Spain. The cDNA or gDNA used as material had been derived from T cells, B-cell-depleted T cells, or PBMCs.

The V end lost 2 bases, the J end lost 3 bases, and 8 bases lay between the germline ends. Germline V gives CDR1 SGHDT, CDR2 YYEEEE. This CDR3 has 14 amino acids. Per the authors' pipeline: By means of reference gene primer amplification, nucleated cell counts were estimated. The assay was immunoSEQ multiplex PCR, and TCRdb's table has in-frame clones only and misses some. V, J and clone size are those of that table, while D and trimming were read from the DNA. Seen here are fewer than 250,000 clones, 89% observed once, and the top ten hold around 6.9%. This receptor was taken from a man in his 60s who had recovered from COVID-19. The specimen was peripheral blood. The chain joins TRBV5-6 to TRBJ2-2, with D unresolved. The CDR3 sequence is CASSFQMHTGELFF. DNA for the CDR3: TGTGCCAGCAGCTTCCAGATGCACACCGGGGAGCTGTTTTTT. Full variable domain (outside the CDR3, taken from reference TRBV5-6 and TRBJ2-2): DAGVTQSPTHLIKTRGQQVTLRCSPKSGHDTVSWYQQALGQGPQFIFQYYEEEERQRGNFPDRFSGHQFPNYSSELNVNALLLGDSALYLCASSFQMHTGELFFGEGSRLTVL.